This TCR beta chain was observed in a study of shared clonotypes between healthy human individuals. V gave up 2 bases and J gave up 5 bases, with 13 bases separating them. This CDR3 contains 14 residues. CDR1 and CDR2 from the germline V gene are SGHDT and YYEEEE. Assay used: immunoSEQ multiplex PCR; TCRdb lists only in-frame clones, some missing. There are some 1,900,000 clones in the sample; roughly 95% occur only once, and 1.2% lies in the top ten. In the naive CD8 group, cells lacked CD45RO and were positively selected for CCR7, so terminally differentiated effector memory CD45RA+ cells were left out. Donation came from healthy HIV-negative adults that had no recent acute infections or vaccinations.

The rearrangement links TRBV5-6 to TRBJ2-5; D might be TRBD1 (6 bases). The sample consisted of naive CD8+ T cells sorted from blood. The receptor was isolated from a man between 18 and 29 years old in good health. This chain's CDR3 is CASSFDRWEETQYF. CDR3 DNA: TGTGCCAGCAGCTTTGACAGGTGGGAGGAGACCCAGTACTTC.